These T cell receptor beta chains were read from a single sample in a study of T cell repertoires in cytomegalovirus infection. In TCRdb, the reads were re-called with MiXCR into one record per CDR3 protein. Found here are 400,000 or so distinct CDR3 sequences, roughly 18% of them singletons; the top ten hold about 10%. Material for sequencing was PBMCs. These receptors originate from a human donor in good health (CMV status not recorded). Some clones in this sample may be carry-over from other donors' samples. Both conserved end residues are part of each CDR3. Each record gives: V gene, J gene, D gene, clone size, CDR3 DNA, CDR3 protein. A D gene is named only where the DNA matches it firmly. Expanded clones are given a class, and other clones once, few, many or no size at all.

>TRBV2|TRBJ1-1|-|few
TGTGCCAGCAGTGGCACCCCTGAAGCTTTCTTT
CASSGTPEAFF
>TRBV28|TRBJ1-5|-|many
TGTGCCAGCAGTCCCCGGGGCAGTGGGGGGCCAGGGCAGCCCCAGCATTTT
CASSPRGSGGPGQPQHF
>TRBV29-1|TRBJ2-7|-|few
TGCAGCGTATCCGGACCATACGAGCAGTACTTC
CSVSGPYEQYF
>TRBV20-1|TRBJ1-2|-|-
TGCAGTGCTCCTGTGACAGCCTATGGCTACACCTTC
CSAPVTAYGYTF
>TRBV12-3/TRBV12-4|TRBJ1-6|TRBD1|few
TGTGCCAGCAGTTTTGGGGACAGAAATTCACCCCTCCACTTT
CASSFGDRNSPLHF
>TRBV7-9|TRBJ1-3|-|few
TGTGCCAGCAGCTTAGACCCTCCTGGAAACACCATATATTTT
CASSLDPPGNTIYF
>TRBV7-6|TRBJ2-1|-|many
TGTGCCAGCAGCTACCTAGGGGGGGCAGACAATGAGCAGTTCTTC
CASSYLGGADNEQFF
>TRBV20-1|TRBJ2-3|-|-
TGCAGTGCTAGCGTAAGGGGAGATACGCAGTATTTT
CSASVRGDTQYF
>TRBV27|TRBJ1-1|-|-
TGTGCCAGCAGTCTAGGGGTTTGGGGCACTGAAGCTTTCTTT
CASSLGVWGTEAFF
>TRBV6-1|TRBJ1-2|TRBD1|many
TGTGCCAGCAGTGAAGACGGGACAGGGATACCCACTAACTATGGCTACACCTTC
CASSEDGTGIPTNYGYTF
>TRBV7-6|TRBJ2-3|TRBD2|-
TGTGCCAGCAGCTTAGGGTTGTGGCTAGCGGGACTTAATACGCAGTATTTT
CASSLGLWLAGLNTQYF
>TRBV2|TRBJ2-7|-|-
TGTGCCAGCAGTGAGACGCCCTACGAGCAGTACTTC
CASSETPYEQYF
>TRBV20-1|TRBJ2-3|TRBD2|many
TGCAGTGCTAGAGATCTAGGACTAGCCGCCGGAACGCAGTATTTT
CSARDLGLAAGTQYF
>TRBV2|TRBJ2-1|-|-
TGTGCCAGCACCCGTAGCGGTAGGCGGTCCAATGAGCAGTTCTTC
CASTRSGRRSNEQFF
>TRBV4-2|TRBJ2-6|-|many
TGTGCCAGCAGCCAAGATCGGGGGAGTGGGGCCAACGTCCTGACTTTC
CASSQDRGSGANVLTF
>TRBV7-6|TRBJ1-2|TRBD1|many
TGTGCCAGCAGCATTCCAGGGGGCGTAGGCTACACCTTC
CASSIPGGVGYTF
>TRBV24-1|TRBJ1-1|-|-
TGTGCCACCAGTGATTTTTCAGGGTCCAGGACTCGGAACACTGAAGCTTTCTTT
CATSDFSGSRTRNTEAFF
>TRBV19|TRBJ1-1|-|-
TGTGCCAGTAGTATCAGGGGCCGAGCCACTGAAGCTTTCTTT
CASSIRGRATEAFF
>TRBV12-3/TRBV12-4|TRBJ2-1|-|few
TGTGCCAGCAGGGGACTGACCATTTACAATGAGCAGTTCTTC
CASRGLTIYNEQFF
>TRBV6-1|TRBJ2-5|-|few
TGTGCCAGCAGTGTGGGGGGCGATGAAGAGACCCAGTACTTC
CASSVGGDEETQYF
>TRBV7-2|TRBJ2-5|-|many
TGTGCCAGCAGCTTAGCCCGTCAAGAGACCCAGTACTTC
CASSLARQETQYF
>TRBV28|TRBJ2-3|-|few
TGTGCCAGCAGGGACCCGGGAGATACGCAGTATTTT
CASRDPGDTQYF
>TRBV3-1|TRBJ1-5|-|-
TGTGCCAGCAGCTCACAGGGACTCAATCAGCCCCAGCATTTT
CASSSQGLNQPQHF
>TRBV28|TRBJ2-5|TRBD2|few
TGTGCCAGCAGTATCCCACTAGCGGGAGGTCGAGGAGAGACCCAGTACTTC
CASSIPLAGGRGETQYF
>TRBV6-2/TRBV6-3|TRBJ1-5|-|few
TGTGCCAGCAATCCCAATGGTTTCCATCAGCCCCAGCATTTT
CASNPNGFHQPQHF
>TRBV19|TRBJ1-2|-|-
TGTGCCAGTAGTACAACGGGACATCACTATGGCTACACCTTC
CASSTTGHHYGYTF
>TRBV20-1|TRBJ2-7|-|few
TGCAGTGCTGACGGCGGAGGGATAAACGAGCAGTACTTC
CSADGGGINEQYF
>TRBV7-9|TRBJ2-3|-|many
TGTGCCAGCAGCTTAGAGACTAGCACAGATACGCAGTATTTT
CASSLETSTDTQYF
>TRBV7-6|TRBJ1-1|-|few
TGTGCCAGCAGCTTAGTTCTAGGGGGCACTGAAGCTTTCTTT
CASSLVLGGTEAFF
>TRBV29-1|TRBJ2-1|TRBD2|-
TGCAGCGCGACTAGCGGGGAAGCCTACAATGAGCAGTTCTTC
CSATSGEAYNEQFF
>TRBV7-9|TRBJ2-3|-|few
TGTGCCAGCAGCCGTACTAACGCAGATACGCAGTATTTT
CASSRTNADTQYF
>TRBV2|TRBJ2-1|-|few
TGTGCCAGCAGTGTCGACGGAGGTCACAATGAGCAGTTCTTC
CASSVDGGHNEQFF
>TRBV4-2|TRBJ2-1|TRBD1|many
TGTGCCAGCAGCCAATACAGGGGTGACGACAATGAGCAGTTCTTC
CASSQYRGDDNEQFF
>TRBV7-2|TRBJ1-1|-|many
TGTGCCAGCAGCTCCCGCCGTCTCGAGGTGGCTTTCTTT
CASSSRRLEVAFF
>TRBV30|TRBJ2-1|-|-
TGTGCCTGGAGTGTGGGAAAAACAGGTAAAACCTACAATGAGCAGTTCTTC
CAWSVGKTGKTYNEQFF
>TRBV10-3|TRBJ2-6|-|-
TGTGCCGCCGGATCACTAAAGACTGGGGCCAACGTCCTGACTTTC
CAAGSLKTGANVLTF
>TRBV7-8|TRBJ2-1|-|many
TGTGCCAGCAGCTTAGATCCAGGGTGGAATGAGCAGTTCTTC
CASSLDPGWNEQFF
>TRBV20-1|TRBJ1-1|-|-
TGCAGTGCTAGAGACGCAGGATCCTCAATCACTGAAGCTTTCTTT
CSARDAGSSITEAFF
>TRBV2|TRBJ2-5|TRBD2|-
TGTGCCAGCGGTGAGGGACTAGCGGGGCTAGAGACCCAGTACTTC
CASGEGLAGLETQYF
>TRBV7-9|TRBJ2-7|-|many
TGTGCCAGCAGCTCCCCCGGGGCGGACGAGCAGTACTTC
CASSSPGADEQYF
>TRBV7-2|TRBJ2-1|-|few
TGTGCCAGCACCCCGCGCAGCGGCCTACAGGATAGTGAGCAGTTCTTC
CASTPRSGLQDSEQFF
>TRBV20-1|TRBJ2-5|-|-
TGCAGTGCTAAAGGGAGTTTAGAGACCCAGTACTTC
CSAKGSLETQYF
>TRBV6-1|TRBJ1-5|TRBD1|few
TGTGCCAGTAGACAGGGCGATCAGCCCCAGCATTTT
CASRQGDQPQHF
>TRBV12-3/TRBV12-4|TRBJ1-1|-|many
TGTGCCAGCAGTCCCCCGACAGGTCACACTGAAGCTTTCTTT
CASSPPTGHTEAFF
>TRBV7-2|TRBJ1-1|TRBD1|many
TGTGCCAGCAGCCGAAGAACAGGGGGCACTGAAGCTTTCTTT
CASSRRTGGTEAFF
>TRBV7-2|TRBJ1-1|TRBD1|many
TGTGCCAGCAGCCTAAGACAGGGTAACACTGAAGCTTTCTTT
CASSLRQGNTEAFF
>TRBV30|TRBJ2-3|-|few
TGTGCCTGGACCCAGACAGATACGCAGTATTTT
CAWTQTDTQYF